What follows is one T cell receptor beta chain and its context. Antigen unknown. This clone may be a read error of a much larger clone one base away. A read error is likely, as this CDR3 ends without the conserved phenylalanine or tryptophan. The data are from a study of CD8+CD57+ T cells in acquired aplastic anemia. As for the study in general: Sorted CD4+ and CD8+ cell DNA averaged roughly 3.2 ug.

Study-wide results and limits: Common to patients and controls were twenty-nine CD8+ CDR3 sequences.

The sequenced patients had an expansion of CD8+CD57+ cells seen by flow cytometry. Every patient presented with severe acquired aplastic anemia. CDR3 and TCR beta VDJ profiling relied on a genomic DNA template. In TCRdb, the reads were re-called with MiXCR into one record per CDR3 protein. The sample yields roughly 240,000 distinct CDR3 sequences, 40% to 50% seen once. The receptor's source is a human donor with aplastic anemia. Sequencing used sorted CD4+, CD8+, or CD8+CD57+ T cells (not recorded which) from PBMCs.

Here the CDR3 DNA reads TGTGCCTGGAGTGAGCCTTTCGAGCAGTACTCC. It specifies CAWSEPFEQYS. V is TRBV30 and J is TRBJ2-7; no firm D call. Trimming took off 1 base at V and 6 bases at J, with 7 bases between the two ends. The length of the CDR3 is 11 residues. CDR1 GTSNPN and CDR2 SVGIG come from the germline V gene (reference sequence).